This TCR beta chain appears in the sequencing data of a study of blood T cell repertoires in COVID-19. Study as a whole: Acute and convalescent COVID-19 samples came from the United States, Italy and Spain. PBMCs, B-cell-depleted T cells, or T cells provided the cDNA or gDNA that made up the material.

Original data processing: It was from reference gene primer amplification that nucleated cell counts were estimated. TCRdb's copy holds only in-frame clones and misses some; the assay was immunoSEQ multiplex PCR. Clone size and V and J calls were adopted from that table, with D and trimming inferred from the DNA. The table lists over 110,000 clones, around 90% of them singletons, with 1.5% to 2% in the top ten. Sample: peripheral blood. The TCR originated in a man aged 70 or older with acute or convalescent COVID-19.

This CDR3 reads CASSVRGGLAGGPSSYEQYF. The CDR3 DNA reads as TGTGCCAGCAGTGTTCGGGGGGGGCTAGCGGGAGGTCCCAGCTCCTACGAGCAGTACTTC. V and J are TRBV28 and TRBJ2-7; 11 bases are shared with TRBD2. Germline CDR1 MDHEN, CDR2 SYDVKM. This CDR3 is 20 amino acids long. V lost 5 bases, J lost 0 bases, and 18 bases stayed unmatched.